Below are 12 T cell receptor beta chains sequenced from a single sample in a study of T cell repertoires and HLA-DP antigens. The data were produced by immunoSEQ multiplex PCR, yet TCRdb's version contains in-frame clones alone and is incomplete. The data show around 100,000 clones, about 91% seen once. No cognate antigen is known for these TCRs. Sequencing input: CD4+ T cells from PBMCs. Every receptor here comes from a woman younger than 30 in good health and CMV-seronegative.

The V and J genes are TRBV6-5 and TRBJ1-6, with 8 bases fitting TRBD1. V lost 2 bases to trimming and J lost 6 bases; unmatched junction nucleotides: 6. Looked up from germline, CDR1 is MNHEY and CDR2 is SVGAGI. The CDR3 runs to 16 residues. CDR3 in amino acids: CASSYERDRGNSPLHF. CDR3 bases: TGTGCCAGCAGTTACGAACGAGACAGGGGTAATTCACCCCTCCACTTT.

The chain recombines TRBV19 with TRBJ2-3; 13 bases are a match to TRBD2. The length of the CDR3 is 17 residues. Germline V gene data show CDR1 as LNHDA and CDR2 as SQIVND (reference sequence). The V gene end was trimmed by 6 bases and the J gene end by 5 bases; junction bases not matched to a gene: 11. The CDR3 loop reads CASSLTGLAGVIDTQYF. CDR3 DNA sequence: TGTGCCAGTAGCCTCACCGGACTAGCGGGAGTGATAGATACGCAGTATTTT.

DNA for the CDR3: TGTGCCAGCAGCCACATTAAGGGCGAGACCCAGTACTTC. As protein: CASSHIKGETQYF. V and J are TRBV7-6 and TRBJ2-5, with D uncertain. Looked up from germline, CDR1 is SGHVS and CDR2 is FNYEAQ. The CDR3 runs to 13 residues. The germline V and J ends were trimmed by 5 bases and 5 bases, with 12 bases remaining between them.

The chain links TRBV10-3 to TRBJ1-5; D is ambiguous. The CDR3 consists of 13 residues. V was cut by 3 bases and J by 5 bases, with 8 bases left in between. The germline V gene encodes CDR1 ENHRY and CDR2 SYGVKD. The CDR3 here is CAISDRWDQPQHF. The CDR3 coding sequence is TGTGCCATCAGTGATCGGTGGGATCAGCCCCAGCATTTT.

The chain carries TRBV4-2 and TRBJ2-3; perhaps D is TRBD1 or TRBD2 (6 bases each). Between the trimmed V and J ends, which lost 4 bases and 5 bases, there was a span of 22 bases. Germline values: CDR1 LGHNA, CDR2 YNFKEQ. The CDR3 covers 17 residues. In DNA, the CDR3 is TGTGCCAGCAGCCCCCTCCCGGGGGCAGCCATCCTAGATACGCAGTATTTT. It yields the protein CASSPLPGAAILDTQYF.

The V call is TRBV11-2, the J call TRBJ2-1; 9 bases line up with TRBD2. Germline V gives CDR1 SGHAT, CDR2 FQNNGV. The CDR3 has 17 amino acids. J was trimmed by 8 bases and V by 0 bases; bases with no gene match: 11. The DNA for the CDR3 is TGTGCCAGCAGCTTAGATCAAATGACTAGCGGAGTGGATGAGCAGTTCTTC. Translation: CASSLDQMTSGVDEQFF.

The chain carries TRBV29-1 and TRBJ2-5, with a tentative D call TRBD1 (6 bases). The V gene's germline CDR1 is SQVTM and CDR2 ANQGSEA. V was shortened by 6 bases and J by 4 bases, with 21 bases between the two germline ends. The CDR3 extends over 15 amino acids. The CDR3 bases are TGCAGCGTGGAACCGGGACACGTCAAGCGAGAGACCCAGTACTTC. It specifies CSVEPGHVKRETQYF.

The chain links TRBV5-4 to TRBJ1-2, with 9 positions matching TRBD1. This CDR3 has 17 amino acids. Germline CDR1 SGHNT, CDR2 YYREEE (reference sequence). Losses at the gene ends were 4 bases for V and 1 base for J; bases not matched to a gene: 11. CDR3 in amino acids: CASSDRGVLLHNYGYTF. The CDR3 DNA is TGTGCCAGCAGCGACAGGGGGGTATTACTCCATAACTATGGCTACACCTTC.

In regard to this clone: Different DNA sequences within this sample yield the same CDR3. The chain carries TRBV7-8 and TRBJ1-1, with D uncertain. V was clipped by 1 base and J by 1 base, with 7 bases between them. The CDR3 loop spans 14 amino acids. Germline CDR1 and CDR2: SGHVS and FQNEAQ. CDR3 sequence (DNA): TGTGCCAGCAGCTTAGTCACTGGGAACACTGAAGCTTTCTTT. Protein: CASSLVTGNTEAFF.

Here the CDR3 DNA reads TGTGCCAGCAGTGACAGGGAGGGATCCTACGAGCAGTACTTC. Translation: CASSDREGSYEQYF. The chain carries TRBV6-6 and TRBJ2-7, with D tentatively TRBD1 or TRBD2 (7 bases each). Germline V gives CDR1 MNHNY, CDR2 SVGAGI (reference sequence). V lost 5 bases and J 1 base, leaving 12 bases between the germline ends. This CDR3 region has 14 residues.

V and J are TRBV7-2 and TRBJ2-2; 7 bases agree with TRBD2. Germline values: CDR1 SGHTA, CDR2 FQGNSA. With 5 bases clipped from V and 7 bases from J, the junction kept 22 bases outside the gene matches. This CDR3 has 19 amino acids. Written as DNA, the CDR3 is TGTGCCAGCAGCCCACCCCCCGGAAGGAGGGAGGGCCGGGTCGGGGAGCTGTTTTTT. Translating gives CASSPPPGRREGRVGELFF.

This clone was counted only a few times. V and J are TRBV2 and TRBJ1-2, with TRBD1 as a possible D gene (5 bases). Germline V gives CDR1 SNHLY, CDR2 FYNNEI. This CDR3 contains 13 residues. V lost 5 bases, J lost 2 bases, and 9 bases lay in between. CDR3 bases: TGTGCCAGCAGTATGGACATAAACTATGGCTACACCTTC. This codes for CASSMDINYGYTF.